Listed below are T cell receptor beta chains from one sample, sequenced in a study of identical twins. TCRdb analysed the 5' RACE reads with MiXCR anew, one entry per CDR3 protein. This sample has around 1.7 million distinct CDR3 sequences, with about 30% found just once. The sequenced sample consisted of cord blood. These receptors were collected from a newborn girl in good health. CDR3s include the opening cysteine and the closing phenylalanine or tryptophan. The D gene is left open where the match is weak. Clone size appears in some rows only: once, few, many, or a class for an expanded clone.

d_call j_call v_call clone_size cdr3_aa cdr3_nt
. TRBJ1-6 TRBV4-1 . CASSQDWDRGSPLHF TGCGCCAGCAGCCAAGATTGGGACCGAGGTTCACCCCTCCACTTT
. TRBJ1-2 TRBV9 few CASSVVPGEDYGYTF TGTGCCAGCAGCGTAGTTCCAGGGGAGGACTATGGCTACACCTTC
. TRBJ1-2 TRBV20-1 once CSASERGYTF TGCAGTGCCTCTGAAAGGGGCTACACCTTC
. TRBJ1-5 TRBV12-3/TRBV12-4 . CASSTTGPNQPQHF TGTGCCAGCAGTACAACAGGGCCCAATCAGCCCCAGCATTTT
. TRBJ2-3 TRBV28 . CASRRNPRDTQYF TGTGCCAGCAGACGCAATCCTCGGGATACGCAGTATTTT
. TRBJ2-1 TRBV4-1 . CASSRHILAPNEQFF TGCGCCAGCAGCCGCCATATACTAGCTCCCAATGAGCAGTTCTTC
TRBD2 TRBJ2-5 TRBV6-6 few CASSDRTSGGGETQYF TGTGCCAGCAGTGACAGGACTAGCGGGGGGGGAGAGACCCAGTACTTC
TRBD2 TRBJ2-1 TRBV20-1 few CSGTSGSYNEQFF TGCAGTGGGACTAGCGGCTCCTACAATGAGCAGTTCTTC
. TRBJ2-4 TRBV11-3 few CASSAGPQGAKNIQYF TGTGCCAGCAGCGCTGGTCCTCAAGGGGCCAAAAACATTCAGTACTTC
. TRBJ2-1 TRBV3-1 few CASSQVGGTAYNEQFF TGTGCCAGCAGCCAAGTGGGGGGAACGGCTTACAATGAGCAGTTCTTC